This T cell receptor beta chain emerged from a study of T-cell memory formation after mild COVID-19. Notes on the study in general: Some clones that responded were present in memory (sampled pre-infection), which suggests cross-reactive memory joined. Nothing showed for sure that second-wave clones peaking on day 37 were SARS-CoV-2 specific.

The CDR3 is 14 residues long. Germline V gene lookup returns CDR1 SNHLY and CDR2 FYNNEI. Trimming at V came to 3 bases and at J to 11 bases, leaving 8 bases not matched to a gene. At least ten counts were recorded for this clonotype. Its target is not known. TCRdb fed the 5' RACE reads into MiXCR, producing one record per CDR3 protein. Seen here are 500,000 to 650,000 distinct CDR3 sequences, 20% to 25% observed once, and the top ten hold about 8.4%. V usage is TRBV2 and J usage is TRBJ2-2, with 8 bases identical to TRBD1. This clonotype was sampled from an adult woman who had mild COVID-19 (a few samples of this study predate the infection). Cell type and time point are not known. The sequenced sample consisted of PBMCs or a T cell subset sorted from them (not recorded which). The CDR3 region is CASSDSGGFGELFF. CDR3 DNA sequence: TGTGCCAGCAGTGACTCAGGGGGCTTCGGTGAGCTGTTTTTT.